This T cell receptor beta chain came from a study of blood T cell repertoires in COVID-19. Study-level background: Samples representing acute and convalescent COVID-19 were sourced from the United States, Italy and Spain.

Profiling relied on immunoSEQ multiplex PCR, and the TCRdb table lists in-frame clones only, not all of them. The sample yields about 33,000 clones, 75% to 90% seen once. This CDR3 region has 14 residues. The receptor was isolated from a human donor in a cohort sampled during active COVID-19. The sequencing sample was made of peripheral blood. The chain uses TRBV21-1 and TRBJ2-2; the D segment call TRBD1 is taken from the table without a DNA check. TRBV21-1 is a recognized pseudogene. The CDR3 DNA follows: TGTGCCAGCAGCAGGGCAGTCGGCACCGGGGAGCTGTTTTTT. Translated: CASSRAVGTGELFF.